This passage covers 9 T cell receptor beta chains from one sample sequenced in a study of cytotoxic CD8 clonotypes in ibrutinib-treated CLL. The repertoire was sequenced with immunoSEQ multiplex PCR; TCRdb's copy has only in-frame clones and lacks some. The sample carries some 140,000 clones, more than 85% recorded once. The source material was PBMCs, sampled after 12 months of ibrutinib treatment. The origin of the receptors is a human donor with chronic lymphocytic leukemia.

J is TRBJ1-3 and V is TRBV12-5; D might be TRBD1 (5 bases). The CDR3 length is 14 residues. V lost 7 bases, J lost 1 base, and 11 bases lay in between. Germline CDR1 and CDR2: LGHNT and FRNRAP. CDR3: CASAQGLSGNTIYF. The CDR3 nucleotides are TGTGCTAGTGCCCAGGGTTTATCTGGAAACACCATATATTTT.

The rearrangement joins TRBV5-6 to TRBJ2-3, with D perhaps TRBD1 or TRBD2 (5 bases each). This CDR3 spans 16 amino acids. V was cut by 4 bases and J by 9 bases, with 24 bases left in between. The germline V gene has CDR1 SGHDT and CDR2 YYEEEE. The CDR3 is CASSPRGSRGWGTQYF. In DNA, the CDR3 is TGTGCCAGCAGCCCGCGAGGGTCAAGGGGATGGGGCACGCAGTATTTT.

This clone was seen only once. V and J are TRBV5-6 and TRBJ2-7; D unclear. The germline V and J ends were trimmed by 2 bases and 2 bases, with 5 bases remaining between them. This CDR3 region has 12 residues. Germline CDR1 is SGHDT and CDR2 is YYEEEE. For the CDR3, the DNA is TGTGCCAGCAGCTTAGTTCCCTACGAGCAGTACTTC. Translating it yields CASSLVPYEQYF. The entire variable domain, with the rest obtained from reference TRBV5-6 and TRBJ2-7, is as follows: DAGVTQSPTHLIKTRGQQVTLRCSPKSGHDTVSWYQQALGQGPQFIFQYYEEEERQRGNFPDRFSGHQFPNYSSELNVNALLLGDSALYLCASSLVPYEQYFGPGTRLTVT.

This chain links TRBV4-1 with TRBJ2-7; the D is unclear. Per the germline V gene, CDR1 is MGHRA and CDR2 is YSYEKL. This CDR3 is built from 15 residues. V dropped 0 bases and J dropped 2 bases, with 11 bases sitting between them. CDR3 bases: TGCGCCAGCAGCCAAGAAATCGACGGACCCTACGAGCAGTACTTC. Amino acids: CASSQEIDGPYEQYF.

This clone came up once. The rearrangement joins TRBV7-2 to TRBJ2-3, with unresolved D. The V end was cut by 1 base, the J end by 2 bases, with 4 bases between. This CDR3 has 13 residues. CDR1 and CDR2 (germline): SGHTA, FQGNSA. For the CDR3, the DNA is TGTGCCAGCAGCTTAGGGCTCACAGATACGCAGTATTTT. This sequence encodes CASSLGLTDTQYF.

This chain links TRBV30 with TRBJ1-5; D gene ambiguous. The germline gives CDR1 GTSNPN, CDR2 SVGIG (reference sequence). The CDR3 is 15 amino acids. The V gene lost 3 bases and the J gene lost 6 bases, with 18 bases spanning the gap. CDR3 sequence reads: CAWSRGEVSGQPQHF. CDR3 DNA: TGTGCCTGGAGCCGAGGTGAGGTCTCCGGTCAGCCCCAGCATTTT.

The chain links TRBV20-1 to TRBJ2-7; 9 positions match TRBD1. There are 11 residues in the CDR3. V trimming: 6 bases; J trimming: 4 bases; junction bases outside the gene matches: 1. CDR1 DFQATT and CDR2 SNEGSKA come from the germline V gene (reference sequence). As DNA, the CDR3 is TGCAGTGCCGGGACAGGGTACGAGCAGTACTTC. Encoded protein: CSAGTGYEQYF.

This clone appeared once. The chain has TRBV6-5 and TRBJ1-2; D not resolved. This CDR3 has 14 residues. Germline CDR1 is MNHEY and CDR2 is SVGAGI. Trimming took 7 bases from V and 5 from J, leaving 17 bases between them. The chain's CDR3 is CASMSWSTAYGYTF. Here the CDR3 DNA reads TGTGCCAGCATGAGTTGGTCGACGGCTTATGGCTACACCTTC.

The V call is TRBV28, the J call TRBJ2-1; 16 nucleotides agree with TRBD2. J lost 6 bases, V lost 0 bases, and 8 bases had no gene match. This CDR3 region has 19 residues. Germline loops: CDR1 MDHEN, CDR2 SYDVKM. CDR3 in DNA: TGTGCCAGCAGTTTATGGGGACTAGCGGGAGGGGGATTAGGCAATGAGCAGTTCTTC. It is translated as CASSLWGLAGGGLGNEQFF.